One sample yielded the 32 T cell receptor beta chains listed below, sequenced in a study of T cell changes during pregnancy in multiple sclerosis. Here immunoSEQ multiplex PCR was the method, and the copy in TCRdb shows in-frame clones only, minus some. The sample shows 50,000 to 60,000 clones, around nine tenths of them seen only once. The specimen was peripheral blood, collected after pregnancy. The receptors derive from a female donor with multiple sclerosis, enrolled in a pregnancy study.

This chain links TRBV11-3 with TRBJ2-1; D may be TRBD2 (5 bases). The CDR3 runs 14 residues. Germline loops: CDR1 SGHNT, CDR2 YENEEA. V lost 5 bases and J lost 8, with 16 bases in between. The CDR3 nucleotides are TGTGCCAGCAGCCCCGGGGTAGCTCGGGATGAGCAGTTCTTC. This sequence encodes CASSPGVARDEQFF.

The rearrangement uses TRBV5-1 and TRBJ2-1; 10 bases are a match to TRBD2. The CDR3 extends over 14 amino acids. Looked up from germline, CDR1 is SGHRS and CDR2 is YFSETQ. V shed 5 bases and J 12 bases; nucleotides not matched to a gene: 11. CDR3 sequence reads: CASRSASGGPGQFF. The DNA for the CDR3 is TGCGCCAGCAGATCGGCTAGCGGGGGCCCAGGGCAGTTCTTC.

This clone has only one observation. The genes are TRBV4-3 and TRBJ2-5, with D tentatively TRBD2 (5 bases). Between the trimmed V and J ends, which lost 1 base and 9 bases, there was a span of 15 bases. CDR1 and CDR2 (germline): LGHNA, YSLEER. There are 14 residues in the CDR3. CDR3 DNA: TGCGCCAGCAGCCAAGTGGGTGCTCGAGGGCCCCAGTACTTC. Translating it yields CASSQVGARGPQYF.

The chain recombines TRBV6-1 with TRBJ2-4; possibly TRBD1 for D (5 bases). CDR3 length: 14 amino acids. The germline V gene has CDR1 MNHNS and CDR2 SASEGT. Trimming took off 3 bases at V and 5 bases at J, with 11 bases between the two ends. CDR3 sequence: CASSEWGIQNIQYF. Written as DNA, the CDR3 is TGTGCCAGCAGTGAGTGGGGCATACAAAACATTCAGTACTTC.

The chain uses TRBV25-1 and TRBJ2-5; no clear D gene. Trimming removed 1 base at V and 2 bases at J, with 8 bases between. The CDR3 has 14 amino acids. Germline V gene lookup returns CDR1 MGHDK and CDR2 SYGVNS. The CDR3 reads CASSEWAKQETQYF. The DNA of the CDR3 is TGTGCCAGCAGTGAATGGGCGAAACAAGAGACCCAGTACTTC.

This clone was seen a few times. This chain connects TRBV21-1 to TRBJ1-2. TRBV21-1 is a recognized pseudogene. The CDR3 runs to 12 residues. The CDR3 DNA follows: TGTGCCAGCAGCAATGACCGGAGAGGCTACACCTTC. Encoded protein: CASSNDRRGYTF.

The chain carries TRBV13 and TRBJ2-1; perhaps TRBD2 as D (7 bases). The V end was cut by 1 base, the J end by 5 bases, with 12 bases between. The CDR3 has 15 residues. Looked up from germline, CDR1 is PRHDT and CDR2 is FYEKMQ (reference sequence). The CDR3 nucleotides are TGTGCCAGCAGCTTAGATATGGGGGGGCACAATGAGCAGTTCTTC. This codes for CASSLDMGGHNEQFF. Drawing the rest from reference TRBV13 and TRBJ2-1, the complete variable domain is AAGVIQSPRHLIKEKRETATLKCYPIPRHDTVYWYQQGPGQDPQFLISFYEKMQSDKGSIPDRFSAQQFSDYHSELNMSSLELGDSALYFCASSLDMGGHNEQFFGPGTRLTVL.

V gene TRBV7-2 combines with J gene TRBJ2-1; 10 positions match TRBD1. CDR3 length: 14 amino acids. With 1 base clipped from V and 7 bases from J, the junction kept 1 base outside the gene matches. The germline CDR1 and CDR2 sequences are SGHTA and FQGNSA. The CDR3 protein is CASSLVGQGNEQFF. CDR3 coding DNA: TGTGCCAGCAGCTTAGTGGGACAGGGGAATGAGCAGTTCTTC.

The genes are TRBV11-2 and TRBJ2-7; maybe TRBD1 (8 bases). The CDR3 has 18 residues. Germline loops: CDR1 SGHAT, CDR2 FQNNGV. Trimming took off 5 bases at V and 1 base at J, with 24 bases between the two ends. The CDR3 DNA follows: TGTGCCAGCAGCCCCATAAGTAGGGGGAGGGACAGGTCCTACGAGCAGTACTTC. It yields the protein CASSPISRGRDRSYEQYF.

The chain couples TRBV5-1 to TRBJ2-7, with D tentatively TRBD2 (7 bases). Germline V gene data show CDR1 as SGHRS and CDR2 as YFSETQ. V lost 2 bases to trimming and J lost 8 bases, with 29 bases between them. CDR3 size: 18 residues. CDR3 loop: CASSFGHWGGGYAGKQYF. CDR3 DNA: TGCGCCAGCAGCTTTGGACATTGGGGCGGGGGCTACGCGGGAAAGCAGTACTTC.

This chain connects TRBV6-5 to TRBJ2-1, with 7 bases that match TRBD2. There are 15 residues in the CDR3. Looked up from germline, CDR1 is MNHEY and CDR2 is SVGAGI. The V gene end was trimmed by 7 bases and the J gene end by 3 bases; junction bases not matched to a gene: 9. CDR3 sequence: CASKFWGGDYNEQFF. CDR3 bases: TGTGCCAGCAAATTCTGGGGGGGGGACTACAATGAGCAGTTCTTC.

The chain combines TRBV2 with TRBJ1-1, with TRBD1 matching 8 bases. The V segment lost 6 bases and the J segment 3 bases; nucleotides outside the gene matches: 6. There are 14 residues in the CDR3. Looked up from germline, CDR1 is SNHLY and CDR2 is FYNNEI. This chain's CDR3 is CASRGTGEYTEAFF. The CDR3 DNA is TGTGCCAGCAGGGGGACAGGCGAGTACACTGAAGCTTTCTTT.

The V and J genes are TRBV7-2 and TRBJ2-2; 9 positions match TRBD1. Germline trimming cut 4 bases from V and 5 bases from J; bases unmatched to any gene: 5. CDR3 length equals 15 residues. Germline CDR1 reads SGHTA; CDR2 reads FQGNSA. The CDR3 nucleotides read TGTGCCAGCAGCTCCTCGACAGGGGGGACCGGGGAGCTGTTTTTT. Encoded protein: CASSSSTGGTGELFF.

The V and J genes are TRBV7-3 and TRBJ2-5, with D perhaps matching TRBD2 (6 bases). CDR3 length: 14 amino acids. Germline V gene sequence: CDR1 SGHTA, CDR2 FQGTGA. The germline V and J ends were trimmed by 4 bases and 2 bases, with 11 bases remaining between them. The CDR3 reads CASSWGLGQETQYF. CDR3 DNA: TGTGCCAGCAGCTGGGGACTGGGACAAGAGACCCAGTACTTC.

This chain joins TRBV5-1 and TRBJ1-2; 9 bases are a match to TRBD1. The length of the CDR3 is 13 residues. Germline trimming cut 6 bases from V and 10 bases from J; bases unmatched to any gene: 10. Looked up from germline, CDR1 is SGHRS and CDR2 is YFSETQ. This chain's CDR3 is CASTQPGQGFYTF. The CDR3 nucleotides are TGCGCCAGCACCCAGCCGGGACAGGGTTTCTACACCTTC.

This clone was seen only a few times. This chain joins TRBV19 and TRBJ1-1, with D possibly TRBD1 on 5 matching bases. Germline V CDR1 and CDR2: LNHDA, SQIVND (reference sequence). This CDR3 is 15 amino acids long. The ends were cut back, 5 bases at V and 1 base at J, with 14 bases in the middle. CDR3 DNA sequence: TGTGCCAGTAGTCCCCACCGCCAGGGGAACACTGAAGCTTTCTTT. Translating gives CASSPHRQGNTEAFF.

The chain links TRBV6-6 to TRBJ1-5; 8 bases are shared with TRBD1. The V gene's germline CDR1 is MNHNY and CDR2 SVGAGI (reference sequence). V was pared by 9 bases and J by 5 bases, with 6 bases of the junction left unmatched. CDR3 length: 13 amino acids. The CDR3 nucleotides read TGTGCCAGTCGGACAGGGAAAGATCAGCCCCAGCATTTT. Protein sequence: CASRTGKDQPQHF.

This clone was seen only once. The rearrangement uses TRBV6-6 and TRBJ1-2; no clear D gene. Trimming shortened V by 4 bases and J by 4 bases, and 7 bases separated the two germline ends. The CDR3 sequence is 12 residues long. The germline CDR1 and CDR2 sequences are MNHNY and SVGAGI (reference sequence). The CDR3 bases are TGTGCCAGCAGTTCACCGGTCTATGGCTACACCTTC. This sequence encodes CASSSPVYGYTF.

The chain carries TRBV27 and TRBJ2-3; the D gene is possibly TRBD2 (5 bases). V lost 4 bases to trimming and J lost 0 bases, with 17 bases between them. The CDR3 is 17 amino acids. Germline-derived CDR1 and CDR2 are MNHEY and SMNVEV (reference sequence). The CDR3 loop is CASSSPEGETSTDTQYF. The DNA of the CDR3 is TGTGCCAGCAGTTCCCCTGAGGGCGAGACTAGCACAGATACGCAGTATTTT.

The chain employs TRBV27 and TRBJ1-5, with 7 bases matching TRBD1. CDR1 and CDR2 (germline): MNHEY, SMNVEV (reference sequence). Trimming removed 5 bases from V and 8 bases from J; junction bases left unmatched: 3. CDR3 size: 12 residues. Here the CDR3 reads CASSPQGEPQHF. The CDR3 DNA reads as TGTGCCAGCAGTCCCCAGGGGGAGCCCCAGCATTTT.

The V call is TRBV2, the J call TRBJ2-3; 12 bases match TRBD2. The germline V gene encodes CDR1 SNHLY and CDR2 FYNNEI. V was clipped by 4 bases and J by 0 bases; unmatched bases: 14. The CDR3 covers 20 residues. The CDR3: CASSGSQLAGGMYSTDTQYF. CDR3 bases: TGTGCCAGCAGTGGAAGCCAACTAGCGGGGGGAATGTATAGCACAGATACGCAGTATTTT.

The chain employs TRBV29-1 and TRBJ2-5, with TRBD1 as a possible D gene (6 bases). Germline CDR1 is SQVTM and CDR2 is ANQGSEA. This CDR3 comprises 11 residues. The germline V and J ends were trimmed by 6 bases and 7 bases, with 12 bases remaining between them. This CDR3 reads CSVGPGATQYF. Written as DNA, the CDR3 is TGCAGCGTGGGACCAGGGGCGACCCAGTACTTC. The whole variable domain, remainder taken from reference TRBV29-1 and TRBJ2-5, is SAVISQKPSRDICQRGTSLTIQCQVDSQVTMMFWYRQQPGQSLTLIATANQGSEATYESGFVIDKFPISRPNLTFSTLTVSNMSPEDSSIYLCSVGPGATQYFGPGTRLLVL.

The J gene is TRBJ1-3, the V gene TRBV5-4; the D is unclear. The germline V gene has CDR1 SGHNT and CDR2 YYREEE (reference sequence). V lost 2 bases and J 1 base, leaving 7 bases between the germline ends. This CDR3 spans 14 amino acids. This CDR3 reads CASSLYGSGNTIYF. CDR3 DNA sequence: TGTGCCAGCAGCTTATACGGTTCTGGAAACACCATATATTTT.

The V gene is TRBV29-1, the J gene TRBJ2-2, with 7 bases aligning to TRBD1. From germline, CDR1 is SQVTM and CDR2 ANQGSEA. V shed 1 base, J shed 3 bases, and the junction held 5 bases outside the gene matches. This CDR3 contains 15 residues. This CDR3 is CSVEGGQGDTGELFF. The CDR3 DNA follows: TGCAGCGTTGAAGGAGGGCAGGGGGACACCGGGGAGCTGTTTTTT.

The chain employs TRBV5-1 and TRBJ1-1; D perhaps matches TRBD1 (6 bases). The CDR3 has 16 amino acids. Germline CDR1 is SGHRS and CDR2 is YFSETQ. V lost 0 bases and J 9 bases, leaving 21 bases between the germline ends. CDR3 sequence: CASSLVTASTGPQAFF. The CDR3 DNA follows: TGCGCCAGCAGCTTGGTCACCGCTTCGACAGGCCCTCAAGCTTTCTTT.

Note on this clone: The same CDR3 also results from other DNA sequences found in this sample. The rearrangement links TRBV9 to TRBJ2-5, with 16 bases that match TRBD2. The CDR3 sequence is 16 residues long. Germline V gene data show CDR1 as SGDLS and CDR2 as YYNGEE. J was trimmed by 5 bases and V by 3 bases; bases with no gene match: 4. The CDR3: CASSEGTSGGAETQYF. The CDR3 bases are TGTGCCAGCAGCGAGGGGACTAGCGGGGGGGCTGAGACCCAGTACTTC.

V usage is TRBV6-1 and J usage is TRBJ2-7; 7 nucleotides match TRBD1. Germline CDR1 reads MNHNS; CDR2 reads SASEGT. CDR3 length: 14 residues. V lost 6 bases and J lost 2; bases outside the gene matches: 7. The CDR3 here is CASRIQGFPYEQYF. The CDR3 bases are TGTGCCAGCAGGATACAGGGGTTTCCCTACGAGCAGTACTTC.

This chain connects TRBV2 to TRBJ1-2; D is possibly TRBD1 (5 bases). Per the germline V gene, CDR1 is SNHLY and CDR2 is FYNNEI. The CDR3 has 13 residues. Trimming shortened V by 4 bases and J by 4 bases, and 10 bases separated the two germline ends. The CDR3 nucleotides are TGTGCCAGCAGTGTCGCCAGGGTCTATGGCTACACCTTC. Amino acids: CASSVARVYGYTF.

V is TRBV19 and J is TRBJ1-3; D is perhaps TRBD1 (5 bases). The CDR3 contains 13 residues. CDR1 and CDR2 from the germline V gene are LNHDA and SQIVND (reference sequence). V was pared by 5 bases and J by 8 bases, with 13 bases between. In nucleotides, the CDR3 is TGTGCCAGTAGTCCCCTTGGGGCTCACACCATATATTTT. Translated: CASSPLGAHTIYF.

The chain employs TRBV11-2 and TRBJ1-4; D gene unclear. CDR1 and CDR2 (germline): SGHAT, FQNNGV. The V end lost 3 bases, the J end lost 6 bases, and 11 bases lay between the germline ends. CDR3 size: 14 residues. CDR3 in DNA: TGTGCCAGCAGCTTCCGGGGAGCCTATGAAAAACTGTTTTTT. Translated: CASSFRGAYEKLFF.

The rearrangement joins TRBV10-3 to TRBJ2-7; 7 bases map to TRBD1. The CDR3 length is 16 residues. Germline CDR1 ENHRY, CDR2 SYGVKD. With 0 bases clipped from V and 2 bases from J, the junction kept 7 bases outside the gene matches. CDR3: CAISESETGVTYEQYF. CDR3 nucleotide sequence: TGTGCCATCAGTGAGTCTGAAACAGGGGTTACCTACGAGCAGTACTTC.

The chain employs TRBV19 and TRBJ1-1, with TRBD1 as a possible D gene (5 bases). V was cut by 3 bases and J by 0 bases, with 17 bases left in between. CDR1 and CDR2 from the germline V gene are LNHDA and SQIVND (reference sequence). CDR3 length: 17 amino acids. The CDR3 nucleotides read TGTGCCAGTAGTATGGGACGGCGGGGTTCCATGAACACTGAAGCTTTCTTT. Protein product: CASSMGRRGSMNTEAFF.